The sequence of this T cell receptor beta chain was determined in a study of blood T cell repertoires in COVID-19. About the study: The samples span acute and convalescent COVID-19 from the United States, Italy and Spain. PBMCs, B-cell-depleted T cells, or T cells provided the cDNA or gDNA that made up the material.

As originally analysed: Amplification of reference gene primers provided the estimated nucleated cell counts. Sequencing was performed with immunoSEQ multiplex PCR; in TCRdb, only in-frame clones are kept and a portion is missing. V and J calls and clone size are copied from that table; D and trimming were computed from the DNA. The sample has about 280,000 clones; roughly 90% are singletons. This CDR3 has 12 residues. V was shortened by 4 bases and J by 7 bases, with 10 bases between the two germline ends. The germline gives CDR1 GTSNPN, CDR2 SVGIG (reference sequence). The specimen sequenced was peripheral blood. The TCR originated in a man aged 35-49 years with acute or convalescent COVID-19. The chain joins TRBV30 to TRBJ2-2, with D perhaps matching TRBD1 (5 bases). CDR3 coding DNA: TGTGCCTGGAATCAGGGTTTCGGGGAGCTGTTTTTT. Amino acids: CAWNQGFGELFF.